The 8 T cell receptor beta chains below come from one sample, sequenced in a study of cytomegalovirus exposure and HLA in healthy donors (dated by TCRdb to 2017 to 2019). The library was made by the immunoSEQ multiplex PCR assay. TCRdb took over this immuneACCESS table, retaining in-frame rearrangements with V and J assigned. Such tables are incomplete; in checked studies, under half of the missing clones stem from an unresolved V gene, and the remainder is unexplained. This sample gives 80,000 to 90,000 clones in total; 95% to 97% of them show up just once. Clones ranked in the top ten supply more than 0.65% of the sample. Sequenced: PBMCs. The source is a man between 18 and 29 years old in good health and CMV-seronegative.

J is TRBJ1-2 and V is TRBV28, with D unclear. The CDR3 sequence is 14 residues long. Looked up from germline, CDR1 is MDHEN and CDR2 is SYDVKM. Trimming removed 3 bases from V and 5 bases from J, with 13 bases in between. CDR3 sequence (DNA): TGTGCCAGCAGTTTCAGAGTGGAGGGTTATGGCTACACCTTC. Translated, it gives CASSFRVEGYGYTF.

This sequence joins TRBV5-5 and TRBJ2-5, with TRBD1 matching 9 bases. Germline CDR1 is SGHKS and CDR2 is YYEKEE (reference sequence). The CDR3 extends over 16 amino acids. The ends lost 2 bases at V and 2 bases at J; junction bases unmatched: 7. The CDR3 DNA is TGTGCCAGCAGCTTTGGTTTCGGACAGGGGCAAGAGACCCAGTACTTC. Residues: CASSFGFGQGQETQYF.

CDR3 sequence (DNA): TGTGCCAGCAGTTGGGCTAGCGGGAGTTTGGATACGCAGTATTTT. Protein sequence: CASSWASGSLDTQYF. The chain couples TRBV6-5 to TRBJ2-3, with TRBD2 matching over 10 bases. CDR3 length: 15 residues. Germline loops: CDR1 MNHEY, CDR2 SVGAGI. After removal of 4 bases from V and 6 bases from J, the junction contained 7 bases not matched to a gene.

The chain joins TRBV9 to TRBJ1-2; maybe TRBD1 (6 bases). This CDR3 spans 16 amino acids. V lost 3 bases and J 13 bases, leaving 28 bases between the germline ends. Germline loops: CDR1 SGDLS, CDR2 YYNGEE. The CDR3, as DNA: TGTGCCAGCAGCGAAGGCCCCGGGGGGGCTTTAGGTCGACGCACCTTC. Its translation: CASSEGPGGALGRRTF. Filled out from reference TRBV9 and TRBJ1-2, the complete variable domain reads DSGVTQTPKHLITATGQRVTLRCSPRSGDLSVYWYQQSLDQGLQFLIQYYNGEERAKGNILERFSAQQFPDLHSELNLSSLELGDSALYFCASSEGPGGALGRRTFGSGTRLTVV.

The chain has TRBV5-1 and TRBJ1-6; 9 nucleotides line up with TRBD1. Trimming removed 4 bases from V and 8 bases from J; junction bases left unmatched: 7. There are 15 residues in the CDR3. Germline V lookup: CDR1 SGHRS, CDR2 YFSETQ. In nucleotides, the CDR3 is TGCGCCAGCAGCGTGCTGGGACAGGGAGATTCACCCCTCCACTTT. Translating it yields CASSVLGQGDSPLHF.

The V call is TRBV28, the J call TRBJ2-7, with TRBD2 matching 8 bases. V dropped 7 bases and J dropped 5; count of bases not matched to a gene: 13. CDR3 length equals 15 residues. CDR1 MDHEN and CDR2 SYDVKM come from the germline V gene. The CDR3 region is CASTGGGKGANEQYF. In DNA form, the CDR3 reads TGTGCCAGCACCGGGGGGGGGAAAGGAGCTAACGAGCAGTACTTC.

Only one count was recorded for this clone. The genes are TRBV11-2 and TRBJ2-5; D perhaps matches TRBD2 (6 bases). Germline V gene lookup returns CDR1 SGHAT and CDR2 FQNNGV. V was trimmed by 5 bases and J by 1 base, leaving 17 bases between them. CDR3 length: 16 residues. Here the CDR3 DNA reads TGTGCCAGCAGCCCCCGTTTGTGGACTATCCAAGAGACCCAGTACTTC. This translates into CASSPRLWTIQETQYF.

The chain combines TRBV5-1 with TRBJ2-1; D remains ambiguous. The CDR3 runs to 13 residues. Trimming shortened V by 5 bases and J by 4 bases, and 10 bases separated the two germline ends. The V gene's germline CDR1 is SGHRS and CDR2 YFSETQ. CDR3 region: CASRYTEYNEQFF. The CDR3 DNA reads as TGCGCCAGCAGGTATACAGAGTACAATGAGCAGTTCTTC.